This is a list of T cell receptor beta chains from one sample in a study of blood T cells in healthy people across ages. TCRdb re-derived calls from the 5' RACE reads in MiXCR, one entry per CDR3 protein. The sample includes hundreds of thousands of distinct CDR3 sequences, over 25% of them seen just once. These data were also filed under a second study, of T cells of mothers and their children.

The specimen was blood. These receptors all come from a boy aged 2 to 10 in good health. CDR3s include the opening cysteine and the closing phenylalanine or tryptophan. Fields, in order: J gene, D gene, clone size, V gene, CDR3 protein, CDR3 DNA. D genes are given only for firm matches. A row's size may be missing; if present it is once, few, many or a size class.

j_call: TRBJ2-5
d_call: .
clone_size: few
v_call: TRBV28
cdr3_aa: CASTGYLRDKAVRYF
cdr3_nt: TGTGCCAGCACCGGTTACCTCCGGGACAAGGCGGTCCGGTACTTC

j_call: TRBJ1-1
d_call: TRBD1
clone_size: few
v_call: TRBV2
cdr3_aa: CASRDRNTEAFF
cdr3_nt: TGTGCCAGCCGGGACAGGAACACTGAAGCTTTCTTT

j_call: TRBJ2-1
d_call: TRBD2
clone_size: many
v_call: TRBV30
cdr3_aa: CAWSVPAGGDNEQFF
cdr3_nt: TGTGCCTGGAGTGTACCGGCGGGAGGGGACAATGAGCAGTTCTTC

j_call: TRBJ2-4
d_call: .
clone_size: few
v_call: TRBV6-5
cdr3_aa: CASSYSKDSAKNIQYF
cdr3_nt: TGTGCCAGCAGTTACTCGAAGGATAGCGCCAAAAACATTCAGTACTTC

j_call: TRBJ2-1
d_call: .
clone_size: many
v_call: TRBV25-1
cdr3_aa: CASSESSSEDWEQFF
cdr3_nt: TGTGCCAGCAGTGAGAGCTCTTCCGAAGATTGGGAGCAGTTCTTC

j_call: TRBJ1-5
d_call: .
clone_size: few
v_call: TRBV7-2
cdr3_aa: CASSLADFSNQPQHF
cdr3_nt: TGTGCCAGCAGCTTAGCAGATTTTAGCAATCAGCCCCAGCATTTT

j_call: TRBJ2-5
d_call: .
clone_size: many
v_call: TRBV7-2
cdr3_aa: CASSLVGDAQETQYF
cdr3_nt: TGTGCCAGCAGCTTAGTCGGGGACGCCCAAGAGACCCAGTACTTC

j_call: TRBJ1-4
d_call: .
clone_size: .
v_call: TRBV14
cdr3_aa: CASSHRRSTNEKLFF
cdr3_nt: TGTGCCAGCAGCCACAGGAGATCAACTAATGAAAAACTGTTTTTT

j_call: TRBJ2-7
d_call: TRBD2
clone_size: .
v_call: TRBV12-3/TRBV12-4
cdr3_aa: CASLPSGSYEQYF
cdr3_nt: TGTGCCAGCTTACCTAGCGGCTCCTACGAGCAGTACTTC

j_call: TRBJ2-5
d_call: .
clone_size: few
v_call: TRBV27
cdr3_aa: CASSTGQTQYF
cdr3_nt: TGTGCCAGCAGTACGGGTCAGACCCAGTACTTC

j_call: TRBJ2-1
d_call: TRBD1
clone_size: .
v_call: TRBV3-1
cdr3_aa: CASSQAPGQGAVEQFF
cdr3_nt: TGTGCCAGCAGCCAGGCTCCGGGACAGGGGGCCGTTGAGCAGTTCTTC

j_call: TRBJ2-5
d_call: .
clone_size: .
v_call: TRBV12-3/TRBV12-4
cdr3_aa: CASSLASRAEEQYF
cdr3_nt: TGTGCCAGCAGTTTAGCATCTCGGGCTGAGGAGCAGTACTTC

j_call: TRBJ2-1
d_call: TRBD1
clone_size: .
v_call: TRBV3-1
cdr3_aa: CASSQDTGTGGFFTYNEQFF
cdr3_nt: TGTGCCAGCAGCCAAGATACAGGGACAGGGGGCTTCTTCACCTACAATGAGCAGTTCTTC

j_call: TRBJ2-3
d_call: .
clone_size: few
v_call: TRBV29-1
cdr3_aa: CSVWTRHTDTQYF
cdr3_nt: TGCAGCGTATGGACAAGACACACAGATACGCAGTATTTT

j_call: TRBJ2-2
d_call: TRBD1
clone_size: few
v_call: TRBV6-5
cdr3_aa: CASRTGDTGELFF
cdr3_nt: TGTGCCAGCAGGACAGGGGACACCGGGGAGCTGTTTTTT

j_call: TRBJ1-2
d_call: .
clone_size: few
v_call: TRBV6-5
cdr3_aa: CASSYSSTYGYTF
cdr3_nt: TGTGCCAGCAGTTACTCCTCCACGTATGGCTACACCTTC

j_call: TRBJ2-7
d_call: .
clone_size: .
v_call: TRBV5-1
cdr3_aa: CASSLGYRWHTSSYEQYF
cdr3_nt: TGCGCCAGCAGCTTGGGTTACCGGTGGCATACCAGCTCCTACGAGCAGTACTTC

j_call: TRBJ2-5
d_call: TRBD1
clone_size: .
v_call: TRBV5-1
cdr3_aa: CASSLAGQGNQETQYF
cdr3_nt: TGCGCCAGCAGCTTGGCTGGACAGGGGAACCAAGAGACCCAGTACTTC

j_call: TRBJ2-7
d_call: TRBD2
clone_size: few
v_call: TRBV3-1
cdr3_aa: CASSQGEGSQGYF
cdr3_nt: TGTGCCAGCAGCCAAGGGGAGGGGAGTCAAGGATACTTC